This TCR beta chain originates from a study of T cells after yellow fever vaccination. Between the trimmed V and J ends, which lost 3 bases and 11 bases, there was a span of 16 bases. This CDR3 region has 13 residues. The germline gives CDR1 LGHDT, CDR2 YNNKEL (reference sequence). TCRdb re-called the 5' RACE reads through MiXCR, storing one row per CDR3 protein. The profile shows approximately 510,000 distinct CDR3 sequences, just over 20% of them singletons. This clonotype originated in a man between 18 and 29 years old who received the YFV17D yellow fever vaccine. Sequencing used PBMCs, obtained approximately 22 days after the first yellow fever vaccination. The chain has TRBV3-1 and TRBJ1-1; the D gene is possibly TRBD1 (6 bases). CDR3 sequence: CASSQQWGRGAFF. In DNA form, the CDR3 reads TGTGCCAGCAGCCAGCAGTGGGGGCGCGGGGCTTTCTTT.